What follows are 13 T cell receptor beta chains derived from one specimen sequenced in a study of OX40 agonist ivuxolimab in advanced cancers. Some clones are missing from TCRdb's copy, which holds only in-frame ones; the method was immunoSEQ multiplex PCR. The profile covers fewer than 25,000 clones, with approximately 83% appearing a single time and less than 50% taken by the ten largest. Specimen: CD4+ or CD8+ T cells sorted from blood, collected in a trial of the OX40 agonist ivuxolimab. The receptors shown here come from an adult with an advanced solid tumor such as melanoma, head and neck, liver or kidney cancer.

The chain carries TRBV4-1 and TRBJ2-2, with no clear D. The V gene lost 0 bases and the J gene lost 6 bases, with 14 bases spanning the gap. Germline V gene sequence: CDR1 MGHRA, CDR2 YSYEKL. This CDR3 contains 16 residues. The CDR3 loop is CASSQDRQPSAGELFF. The DNA for the CDR3 is TGCGCCAGCAGCCAAGATCGGCAGCCCTCGGCCGGGGAGCTGTTTTTT.

V and J are TRBV4-1 and TRBJ2-7; D remains ambiguous. Germline CDR1 MGHRA, CDR2 YSYEKL. Trimming pared 4 bases from V and 0 bases from J, leaving 13 bases between. The length of the CDR3 is 15 residues. The CDR3 DNA reads as TGCGCCAGCAGCCCTACCCCACTGAGCTCCTACGAGCAGTACTTC. It yields the protein CASSPTPLSSYEQYF.

This clone was detected only once. This chain joins TRBV11-2 and TRBJ2-7; D unresolved. CDR3 length: 14 residues. V was clipped by 6 bases and J by 1 base, with 13 bases between them. Per the germline V gene, CDR1 is SGHAT and CDR2 is FQNNGV. CDR3 DNA sequence: TGTGCCAGCAGTTCCGCCCCCGGGTCCTACGAGCAGTACTTC. It translates to CASSSAPGSYEQYF. Full variable domain (missing parts from reference TRBV11-2 and TRBJ2-7): EAGVAQSPRYKIIEKRQSVAFWCNPISGHATLYWYQQILGQGPKLLIQFQNNGVVDDSQLPKDRFSAERLKGVDSTLKIQPAKLEDSAVYLCASSSAPGSYEQYFGPGTRLTVT.

The chain joins TRBV10-2 to TRBJ2-3; no clear D gene. The CDR3 length is 16 residues. The V gene's germline CDR1 is WSHSY and CDR2 SAAADI. V was pared by 2 bases and J by 5 bases, with 17 bases between. The CDR3 reads CASSEPFGGILDTQYF. CDR3 nucleotides: TGCGCCAGCAGTGAGCCCTTTGGTGGGATCTTAGATACGCAGTATTTT.

About this clone itself: Mismatch with germline at one junction end may stem from a read error. The chain combines TRBV23-1 with TRBJ2-7, with 7 positions matching TRBD1. TRBV23-1 is recorded as an ORF, its role being uncertain. There are 12 residues in the CDR3. CDR3 DNA: TGCGCCAGCAGTCAGGATGGGAACAGGGGAGACTTC. It encodes CASSQDGNRGDF.

This chain uses TRBV7-9 with TRBJ1-1; 9 bases fit TRBD1. In germline, CDR1 is SEHNR, CDR2 FQNEAQ (reference sequence). Trimming removed 7 bases from V and 4 bases from J; junction bases left unmatched: 10. CDR3 length: 15 residues. The CDR3 loop is CASTGTGYEGTEAFF. The CDR3 DNA is TGTGCCAGCACCGGGACAGGGTATGAAGGCACTGAAGCTTTCTTT.

This chain joins TRBV9 and TRBJ2-1; TRBD2 matches at 12 bases. Germline V lookup: CDR1 SGDLS, CDR2 YYNGEE. The CDR3 sequence is 15 residues long. Germline trimming cut 3 bases from V and 7 bases from J; bases unmatched to any gene: 5. As DNA, the CDR3 is TGTGCCAGCAGCGCTAGCGGGGGGGCTGGGAATGAGCAGTTCTTC. It codes for CASSASGGAGNEQFF.

The chain links TRBV14 to TRBJ2-7; 7 nucleotides match TRBD1. V lost 1 base to trimming and J lost 6 bases; unmatched junction nucleotides: 6. The CDR3 covers 14 residues. The germline gives CDR1 SGHDN, CDR2 FVKESK. CDR3: CASSQVGTVGEQYF. The CDR3 DNA is TGTGCCAGCAGCCAAGTTGGGACAGTGGGCGAGCAGTACTTC. The full variable domain, in which reference TRBV14 and TRBJ2-7 provide the parts outside the CDR3, is EAGVTQFPSHSVIEKGQTVTLRCDPISGHDNLYWYRRVMGKEIKFLLHFVKESKQDESGMPNNRFLAERTGGTYSTLKVQPAELEDSGVYFCASSQVGTVGEQYFGPGTRLTVT.

V gene TRBV5-4 combines with J gene TRBJ2-6; D is unclear. Germline-derived CDR1 and CDR2 are SGHNT and YYREEE (reference sequence). Trimming took off 4 bases at V and 1 base at J, with 12 bases between the two ends. The CDR3 has 16 amino acids. CDR3 residues: CASSVVTGSGANVLTF. CDR3 DNA sequence: TGTGCCAGCAGCGTTGTCACCGGATCTGGGGCCAACGTCCTGACTTTC.

The chain combines TRBV14 with TRBJ2-7; weak D call: TRBD2 (6 bases). The CDR3 covers 13 residues. The V gene lost 4 bases and the J gene lost 5 bases, with 12 bases spanning the gap. Germline CDR1 and CDR2: SGHDN and FVKESK. CDR3 in DNA: TGTGCCAGCAGCCCGGAGGGCTTCGACGAGCAGTACTTC. This encodes CASSPEGFDEQYF.

The chain is built from TRBV4-2 and TRBJ2-3; 14 bases agree with TRBD2. This CDR3 comprises 17 residues. Germline assignment: CDR1 LGHNA and CDR2 YNFKEQ. Germline trimming cut 3 bases from V and 1 base from J; bases unmatched to any gene: 3. CDR3 amino acids: CASSHVTSGGGTDTQYF. The DNA of the CDR3 is TGTGCCAGCAGCCACGTGACTAGCGGGGGGGGCACAGATACGCAGTATTTT.

The rearrangement uses TRBV7-9 and TRBJ2-1; TRBD1 is a possible D gene (7 bases). Germline V gives CDR1 SEHNR, CDR2 FQNEAQ (reference sequence). This CDR3 comprises 16 residues. V shed 1 base and J shed 7 bases, with 17 bases lying between them. In DNA form, the CDR3 reads TGTGCCAGCAGCTTAGAGGAGGGGGCGACCGTGAATGAGCAGTTCTTC. The encoded protein is CASSLEEGATVNEQFF. Looking up the rest from reference TRBV7-9 and TRBJ2-1 gives the full variable domain: DTGVSQNPRHKITKRGQNVTFRCDPISEHNRLYWYRQTLGQGPEFLTYFQNEAQLEKSRLLSDRFSAERPKGSFSTLEIQRTEQGDSAMYLCASSLEEGATVNEQFFGPGTRLTVL.

The V call is TRBV7-9, the J call TRBJ1-4; D possibly corresponds to TRBD1 (6 bases). CDR1 and CDR2 from the germline V gene are SEHNR and FQNEAQ (reference sequence). The CDR3 spans 15 residues. The V and J ends lost 5 bases and 4 bases respectively, with 14 bases between them. The CDR3 nucleotides are TGTGCCAGCAGCGGTGAGACAGGAGATAATGAAAAACTGTTTTTT. It is translated as CASSGETGDNEKLFF.